The text below deals with one TCR beta chain. The method was immunoSEQ multiplex PCR; TCRdb's version includes in-frame clones alone and lacks a portion of them. In the table there are 25,000 to 35,000 clones, around 90% of which are singletons. The data stem from a study of blood T cell repertoires in COVID-19. About the study: Donors in the United States, Italy and Spain gave samples during acute or convalescent COVID-19. PBMCs, B-cell-depleted T cells, or T cells were the source of the cDNA or gDNA that made up the material.

Sequenced input: peripheral blood. The TCR sequence derives from a man aged 55 to 70 with COVID-19, enrolled during active disease.

CDR3: CASNSRDRPNNEQFF. CDR3 DNA: TGTGCCAGTAACAGCCGGGACAGGCCGAACAATGAGCAGTTCTTC. V and J are TRBV28 and TRBJ2-1, with 8 positions matching TRBD1. J lost 5 bases, V lost 9 bases, and 12 bases had no gene match. CDR1 is MDHEN, CDR2 SYDVKM, per germline. The CDR3 consists of 15 residues. The whole variable domain, remainder taken from reference TRBV28 and TRBJ2-1, is DVKVTQSSRYLVKRTGEKVFLECVQDMDHENMFWYRQDPGLGLRLIYFSYDVKMKEKGDIPEGYSVSREKKERFSLILESASTNQTSMYLCASNSRDRPNNEQFFGPGTRLTVL.